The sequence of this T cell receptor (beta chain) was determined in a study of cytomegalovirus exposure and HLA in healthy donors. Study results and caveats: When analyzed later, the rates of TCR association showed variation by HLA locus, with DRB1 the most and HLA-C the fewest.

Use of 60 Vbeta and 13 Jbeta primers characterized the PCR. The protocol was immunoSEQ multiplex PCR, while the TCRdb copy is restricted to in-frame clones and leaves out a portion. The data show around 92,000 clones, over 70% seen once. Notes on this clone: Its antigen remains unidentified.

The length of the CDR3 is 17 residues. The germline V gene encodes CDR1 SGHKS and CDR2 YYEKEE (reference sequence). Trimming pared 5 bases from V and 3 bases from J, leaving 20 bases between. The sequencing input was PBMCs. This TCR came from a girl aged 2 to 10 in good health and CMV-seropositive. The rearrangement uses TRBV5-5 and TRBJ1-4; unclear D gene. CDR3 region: CASRTRDDFRANEKLFF. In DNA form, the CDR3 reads TGTGCCAGCAGAACCCGCGACGATTTTCGGGCTAATGAAAAACTGTTTTTT.